These 28 T cell receptor beta chains were sequenced from one sample in a study of blood T cell repertoires in COVID-19 (dated by TCRdb to the early 2020s). Library preparation was by the immunoSEQ multiplex PCR assay. TCRdb limited this immuneACCESS table to in-frame rearrangements with V and J called. A share of clones is missing; checked studies link under half to unresolved V genes, and the rest is unexplained. This sample lists 250,000 to 350,000 clones; 80% to 90% were detected once. The ten largest clonotypes hold about 3% of the sample. Material: peripheral blood. The receptors originated from a woman in her thirties with active or convalescent COVID-19.

This rearrangement joins TRBV6-6 to TRBJ2-7, with D perhaps matching TRBD1 (6 bases). V was cut by 5 bases and J by 10 bases, with 21 bases left in between. CDR3 length: 14 amino acids. CDR1 and CDR2 (germline): MNHNY, SVGAGI (reference sequence). CDR3 protein: CASSTVTGTMVQYF. CDR3 bases: TGTGCCAGCAGTACCGTTACAGGGACAATGGTACAGTACTTC.

The chain is built from TRBV6-1 and TRBJ1-2; D is ambiguous. This CDR3 has 15 residues. Germline assignment: CDR1 MNHNS and CDR2 SASEGT. V dropped 3 bases and J dropped 5 bases, with 16 bases sitting between them. CDR3 in amino acids: CASSDRHAGWYGYTF. CDR3 sequence (DNA): TGTGCCAGCAGTGATAGACACGCCGGATGGTATGGCTACACCTTC.

The V and J genes are TRBV6-2 or TRBV6-3 and TRBJ1-5; 7 bases are a match to TRBD1. Germline trimming cut 0 bases from V and 3 bases from J; bases unmatched to any gene: 11. CDR1 and CDR2 from the germline V gene are MNHEY and SVGEGT. This CDR3 spans 18 amino acids. The DNA for the CDR3 is TGTGCCAGCAGTTACTCCCACGGACAGGCCGAATCCAATCAGCCCCAGCATTTT. Translating it yields CASSYSHGQAESNQPQHF.

This clone was detected only once. The chain employs TRBV14 and TRBJ2-1; D uncertain. Germline V gene lookup returns CDR1 SGHDN and CDR2 FVKESK. V shed 2 bases and J shed 1 base, with 9 bases lying between them. The CDR3 is 15 amino acids. CDR3 in DNA: TGTGCCAGCAGCCAATTACAGTTATCCTACAATGAGCAGTTCTTC. It codes for CASSQLQLSYNEQFF.

The chain joins TRBV10-3 to TRBJ2-3; 8 bases agree with TRBD1. Losses at the gene ends were 0 bases for V and 4 bases for J; bases not matched to a gene: 6. CDR1 is ENHRY, CDR2 SYGVKD, per germline. CDR3 length: 16 amino acids. The CDR3 spells CAISESLGQVADTQYF. The DNA for the CDR3 is TGTGCCATCAGTGAGTCTCTGGGACAGGTCGCAGATACGCAGTATTTT.

This chain uses TRBV12-3 or TRBV12-4 with TRBJ2-1; D ambiguous. The V gene lost 6 bases and the J gene lost 7 bases, with 13 bases spanning the gap. The length of the CDR3 is 13 residues. CDR3 in DNA: TGTGCCAGCAGCGACACAAGTCGGAATGAGCAGTTCTTC. Its translation: CASSDTSRNEQFF.

The gene calls are TRBV7-2 and TRBJ2-2; tentative D call: TRBD1 (6 bases). CDR1 SGHTA and CDR2 FQGNSA come from the germline V gene. Trimming cost V 5 bases and J 0 bases, with 10 bases left between them. This CDR3 is built from 15 residues. Here the CDR3 reads CASSRDTSNTGELFF. Written as DNA, the CDR3 is TGTGCCAGCAGCCGGGACACCTCGAACACCGGGGAGCTGTTTTTT.

This clone was seen a few times. The sample contains more than one DNA sequence encoding this CDR3. The chain links TRBV28 to TRBJ1-4; 9 nucleotides match TRBD1. J was trimmed by 8 bases and V by 5 bases; bases with no gene match: 6. This CDR3 has 14 amino acids. In germline, CDR1 is MDHEN, CDR2 SYDVKM. This chain's CDR3 is CASSTQDRGEKLFF. CDR3 nucleotide sequence: TGTGCCAGCAGTACCCAGGACAGGGGAGAAAAACTGTTTTTT.

The rearrangement joins TRBV9 to TRBJ1-2; TRBD1 aligns across 7 bases. The J segment lost 4 bases and the V segment lost 4 bases, leaving 10 bases of the junction unmatched. The CDR3 spans 15 residues. Germline V gene data show CDR1 as SGDLS and CDR2 as YYNGEE. The CDR3 DNA sequence: TGTGCCAGCAGCCTCGACCAGGGGGGTGTCTATGGCTACACCTTC. Translating it yields CASSLDQGGVYGYTF.

This chain links TRBV21-1 with TRBJ1-1. TRBV21-1 counts as a pseudogene. The CDR3 spans 16 residues. CDR3 sequence: CASNPPGGPSNTEAFF. In nucleotides, the CDR3 is TGTGCCAGCAATCCGCCGGGGGGGCCCTCGAACACTGAAGCTTTCTTT.

The V call is TRBV3-1 (or the pseudogene TRBV3-2), the J call TRBJ2-3; D unresolved. V gave up 3 bases and J gave up 12 bases, with 16 bases separating them. The CDR3 has 13 amino acids. Germline assignment: CDR1 LGHDT and CDR2 YNNKEL (reference sequence). Here the CDR3 reads CASSQNSQSPQYF. DNA for the CDR3: TGTGCCAGCAGCCAGAATAGCCAATCTCCACAGTATTTT.

This clone has more than one count but fewer than ten. V and J are TRBV6-1 and TRBJ1-2; TRBD1 might be the D (5 bases). This CDR3 is built from 15 residues. Deletions cut 1 base from V and 4 bases from J, with 13 bases between. Looked up from germline, CDR1 is MNHNS and CDR2 is SASEGT. CDR3 in DNA: TGTGCCAGCAGTGAAGGGGGCGGGAGGTCCTATGGCTACACCTTC. It is translated as CASSEGGGRSYGYTF.

The rearrangement uses TRBV19 and TRBJ1-2; D ambiguous. V was trimmed by 4 bases and J by 1 base, leaving 10 bases between them. Per germline, CDR1 LNHDA and CDR2 SQIVND (reference sequence). This CDR3 is built from 14 residues. The CDR3 sequence: CASSSSGGNYGYTF. Here the CDR3 DNA reads TGTGCCAGTAGTAGCTCGGGAGGTAACTATGGCTACACCTTC.

This clone was found a few times. The V and J genes are TRBV4-1 and TRBJ1-6; no firm D call. The V gene's germline CDR1 is MGHRA and CDR2 YSYEKL. Trimming shortened V by 3 bases and J by 2 bases, and 14 bases separated the two germline ends. The CDR3 covers 17 residues. The CDR3 region is CASSQINTGTYNSPLHF. The CDR3 DNA sequence: TGCGCCAGCAGCCAGATTAACACGGGGACCTATAATTCACCCCTCCACTTT.

This chain uses TRBV7-2 with TRBJ2-3, with 8 bases identical to TRBD2. Trimming at V came to 0 bases and at J to 1 base, leaving 15 bases not matched to a gene. CDR1 is SGHTA, CDR2 FQGNSA, per germline. The CDR3 sequence is 20 residues long. CDR3 in amino acids: CASSLARGRDSGGGTDTQYF. The CDR3, as DNA: TGTGCCAGCAGCTTAGCTCGCGGCAGGGACTCGGGGGGGGGCACAGATACGCAGTATTTT.

The chain couples TRBV7-8 to TRBJ2-7; 9 bases are shared with TRBD1. The CDR3 is made up of 17 amino acids. With V trimmed by 5 bases and J by 4 bases, 15 bases remained unmatched. Germline-derived CDR1 and CDR2 are SGHVS and FQNEAQ. This CDR3 reads CASSPTRGTGKRYEQYF. The DNA of the CDR3 is TGTGCCAGCAGCCCGACCCGGGGGACAGGGAAAAGGTACGAGCAGTACTTC. Drawing the rest from reference TRBV7-8 and TRBJ2-7, the complete variable domain is GAGVSQSPRYKVAKRGQDVALRCDPISGHVSLFWYQQALGQGPEFLTYFQNEAQLDKSGLPSDRFFAERPEGSVSTLKIQRTQQEDSAVYLCASSPTRGTGKRYEQYFGPGTRLTVT.

The CDR3 reads CASSPIYSGGKGETQYF. The CDR3 bases are TGCGCCAGCAGCCCAATCTATAGCGGGGGGAAAGGAGAGACCCAGTACTTC. The chain employs TRBV4-1 and TRBJ2-5; TRBD2 matches at 10 bases. V dropped 4 bases and J dropped 4; count of bases not matched to a gene: 12. The length of the CDR3 is 17 residues. CDR1 and CDR2 from the germline V gene are MGHRA and YSYEKL.

The rearrangement uses TRBV7-8 and TRBJ2-1, with 7 bases lining up with TRBD2. The germline V gene encodes CDR1 SGHVS and CDR2 FQNEAQ. The CDR3 is 12 amino acids. The J segment lost 5 bases and the V segment lost 5 bases, leaving 0 bases of the junction unmatched. CDR3 region: CASSGGDNEQFF. CDR3 DNA: TGTGCCAGCAGCGGGGGGGACAATGAGCAGTTCTTC.

The chain has TRBV7-8 and TRBJ1-6; the match to TRBD1 covers 8 bases. V lost 5 bases, J lost 6 bases, and 12 bases stayed unmatched. This CDR3 has 17 amino acids. The germline V gene encodes CDR1 SGHVS and CDR2 FQNEAQ. The CDR3 sequence is CASSPTPRDRINSPLHF. CDR3 DNA sequence: TGTGCCAGCAGCCCCACTCCCAGGGACAGGATTAATTCACCCCTCCACTTT.

This clone has more than one count but fewer than ten. The chain joins TRBV6-5 to TRBJ1-2; D is perhaps TRBD1 (5 bases). Trimming stripped 11 bases from V and 4 bases from J, with 14 bases between. Germline lookup yields CDR1 MNHEY and CDR2 SVGAGI. The CDR3 spans 12 residues. The CDR3 bases are TGTGCCGCGGAAGCAAGGGGCTATGGCTACACCTTC. Its translation: CAAEARGYGYTF.

The chain uses TRBV28 and TRBJ1-5, with 9 bases identical to TRBD1. The trim removed 3 bases at V and 7 bases at J, leaving 4 bases unmatched. CDR1 is MDHEN and CDR2 is SYDVKM in the germline V gene. The CDR3 is 14 amino acids. The CDR3 loop is CASSFRTGVQPQHF. In DNA, the CDR3 is TGTGCCAGCAGTTTCCGGACAGGGGTCCAGCCCCAGCATTTT.

CDR3 amino acids: CASSHGQPASPLHF. The CDR3 nucleotides are TGTGCCAGCAGCCACGGACAGCCGGCTTCACCCCTCCACTTT. This chain links TRBV7-9 with TRBJ1-6; perhaps TRBD1 as D (6 bases). CDR3 length: 14 amino acids. With 5 bases removed from V and 9 bases from J, the gap between germline ends came to 14 bases. Germline loops: CDR1 SEHNR, CDR2 FQNEAQ (reference sequence). Full variable domain (missing parts from reference TRBV7-9 and TRBJ1-6): DTGVSQNPRHKITKRGQNVTFRCDPISEHNRLYWYRQTLGQGPEFLTYFQNEAQLEKSRLLSDRFSAERPKGSFSTLEIQRTEQGDSAMYLCASSHGQPASPLHFGNGTRLTVT.

The chain joins TRBV30 to TRBJ2-2; 10 positions agree with TRBD2. This CDR3 contains 16 residues. The trim removed 3 bases at V and 4 bases at J, leaving 8 bases unmatched. CDR1 is GTSNPN, CDR2 SVGIG, per germline (reference sequence). The CDR3 sequence: CAWRGLAGAPTGELFF. CDR3 coding DNA: TGTGCCTGGAGGGGGCTAGCGGGGGCGCCCACCGGGGAGCTGTTTTTT.

The chain has TRBV18 and TRBJ2-1; D perhaps matches TRBD2 (5 bases). This CDR3 spans 15 amino acids. Germline V gives CDR1 KGHSH, CDR2 LQKENI. The V end was cut by 0 bases, the J end by 5 bases, with 11 bases between. The CDR3 DNA is TGTGCCAGCTCACCACCGCCCGACGGGAACAATGAGCAGTTCTTC. Translated: CASSPPPDGNNEQFF.

This chain joins TRBV6-1 and TRBJ1-2, with D possibly matching TRBD1 (6 bases). V was shortened by 0 bases and J by 4 bases, with 12 bases between the two germline ends. The CDR3 is made up of 15 amino acids. CDR1 and CDR2 from the germline V gene are MNHNS and SASEGT. CDR3 residues: CASSEATGGAYGYTF. In DNA form, the CDR3 reads TGTGCCAGCAGTGAAGCTACGGGGGGCGCCTATGGCTACACCTTC.

The J gene is TRBJ1-5, the V gene TRBV24-1; D is possibly TRBD1 (6 bases). Germline-derived CDR1 and CDR2 are KGHDR and SFDVKD. The CDR3 extends over 13 amino acids. V was trimmed by 7 bases and J by 7 bases, leaving 13 bases between them. CDR3 in amino acids: CATSLGGGQPQHF. CDR3 nucleotides: TGTGCCACCAGCCTGGGGGGGGGCCAGCCCCAGCATTTT.

The chain carries TRBV18 and TRBJ1-5; no clear D gene. The CDR3 has 14 amino acids. CDR1 and CDR2 from the germline V gene are KGHSH and LQKENI. V dropped 2 bases and J dropped 7 bases, with 12 bases sitting between them. In DNA, the CDR3 is TGTGCCAGCTCACCAGGGCGGGAGAGGCAGCCCCAGCATTTT. It is translated as CASSPGRERQPQHF.

The chain is built from TRBV29-1 and TRBJ1-1, with D tentatively TRBD1 (6 bases). V shed 5 bases and J shed 2 bases, with 18 bases lying between them. The CDR3 is made up of 15 amino acids. CDR1 is SQVTM, CDR2 ANQGSEA, per germline. The CDR3 protein is CSVLGPGGANTEAFF. The CDR3 nucleotides read TGCAGCGTTCTGGGCCCGGGGGGCGCCAACACTGAAGCTTTCTTT.